The present entry profiles one TCR beta chain with its context. CDR1 and CDR2 from the germline V gene are SGDLS and YYNGEE. Trimming took 0 bases from V and 6 from J, leaving 10 bases between them. There are 15 residues in the CDR3. The data were taken from a study of blood T cell repertoires in COVID-19. Study context: The United States, Italy and Spain supplied acute and convalescent COVID-19 samples. Sources were T cells, B-cell-depleted T cells, or PBMCs; the material itself was cDNA or gDNA.

The assay was immunoSEQ multiplex PCR, and TCRdb's table has in-frame clones only and misses some. Of over 350,000 clones listed, about 89% are singletons. The clonotype originates from a woman aged 25 to 39 with acute or convalescent COVID-19. The chain links TRBV9 to TRBJ1-6; D is unresolved. Sequenced material: peripheral blood. The CDR3 here is CASSVGGGLNSPLHF. For the CDR3, the DNA is TGTGCCAGCAGCGTAGGGGGAGGACTTAATTCACCCCTCCACTTT.